This TCR beta chain was recorded in a study of blood T cell repertoires in COVID-19. About the research overall: Both acute and convalescent COVID-19 samples were obtained from the United States, Italy and Spain. In each case, the material was cDNA or gDNA derived from T cells, B-cell-depleted T cells, or PBMCs.

In the authors' workflow: Amplification from reference gene primers served as the basis for estimated nucleated cell counts. This table comes from immunoSEQ multiplex PCR, and its TCRdb copy is limited to in-frame clones, with some not included. The DNA was the basis for D and trimming; V, J and clone size are from that table. In the table there are just under 95,000 clones, roughly 80% of which are singletons. The sequenced sample was peripheral blood. This sequence originates from a human donor in a cohort sampled during active COVID-19.

The CDR3 region is CASRRQGASTDTQYF. CDR3 bases: TGTGCCAGTCGGAGACAGGGGGCTAGCACAGATACGCAGTATTTT. This chain links TRBV19 with TRBJ2-3, with 10 bases matching TRBD1. From germline, CDR1 is LNHDA and CDR2 SQIVND (reference sequence). V shed 8 bases, J shed 0 bases, and the junction held 5 bases outside the gene matches. The CDR3 has 15 residues.